These 25 T cell receptor beta chains were sequenced from one sample in a study of shared clonotypes between healthy human individuals. Repertoires were generated with immunoSEQ multiplex PCR, while TCRdb's copy carries only in-frame clones and drops some. Counted here are 500,000 to 700,000 clones, 90% to 95% occurring once; the ten biggest clones make up 0.11%. Naive CD8 isolation took CD45RO-negative cells positively selected for CCR7 and excluded terminally differentiated effector memory CD45RA+ cells. What was sequenced was naive CD8+ T cells sorted from blood. These receptors were collected from a young woman in good health.

In DNA, the CDR3 is TGTGCCAGCAGTTCCGACAGGGCGCTGAACACTGAAGCTTTCTTT. Amino acids: CASSSDRALNTEAFF. The chain joins TRBV28 to TRBJ1-1, with TRBD1 identical over 7 bases. Germline CDR1 and CDR2: MDHEN and SYDVKM. This CDR3 has 15 residues. Trimming cost V 4 bases and J 0 bases; bases outside gene matches: 5.

V is TRBV4-2 and J is TRBJ1-5; 7 bases fit TRBD1. Unmatched junction bases numbered 21, after V lost 4 bases and J lost 6 bases. The germline CDR1 and CDR2 sequences are LGHNA and YNFKEQ. The CDR3 is made up of 19 amino acids. The CDR3 nucleotides are TGTGCCAGCAGCCGGAGAACAGGGGACCAAACCCTCAGGGGTCAGCCCCAGCATTTT. Residues: CASSRRTGDQTLRGQPQHF.

The chain recombines TRBV13 with TRBJ2-7, with D hard to call. The V end was cut by 5 bases, the J end by 1 base, with 12 bases between. CDR3 size: 14 residues. The germline CDR1 and CDR2 sequences are PRHDT and FYEKMQ (reference sequence). The CDR3 is CASSPADNSYEQYF. For the CDR3, the DNA is TGTGCCAGCAGCCCAGCCGACAATTCCTACGAGCAGTACTTC. Variable domain in full (rest from reference TRBV13 and TRBJ2-7): AAGVIQSPRHLIKEKRETATLKCYPIPRHDTVYWYQQGPGQDPQFLISFYEKMQSDKGSIPDRFSAQQFSDYHSELNMSSLELGDSALYFCASSPADNSYEQYFGPGTRLTVT.

The rearrangement uses TRBV9 and TRBJ1-4; 7 bases line up with TRBD1. V lost 0 bases to trimming and J lost 3 bases; unmatched junction nucleotides: 2. The CDR3 loop spans 15 amino acids. Germline V lookup: CDR1 SGDLS, CDR2 YYNGEE. CDR3 protein: CASSVEDRSNEKLFF. DNA for the CDR3: TGTGCCAGCAGCGTAGAGGACAGGTCTAATGAAAAACTGTTTTTT.

This clone appeared a single time. The gene calls are TRBV7-9 and TRBJ2-7; D possibly corresponds to TRBD2 (5 bases). The germline V gene has CDR1 SEHNR and CDR2 FQNEAQ (reference sequence). The germline V and J ends were trimmed by 1 base and 0 bases, with 13 bases remaining between them. The CDR3 is made up of 16 amino acids. The CDR3 DNA reads TGTGCCAGCAGCTTAGGTCTAGCTCGTATCTCCTACGAGCAGTACTTC. Translating gives CASSLGLARISYEQYF.

V and J are TRBV6-5 and TRBJ1-1; tentatively, D is TRBD1 (5 bases). Trimming took off 7 bases at V and 2 bases at J, with 14 bases between the two ends. The CDR3 runs to 14 residues. Germline V gives CDR1 MNHEY, CDR2 SVGAGI. DNA of the CDR3: TGTGCCAGCACCGAAGGAGGGGAAAACACTGAAGCTTTCTTT. This gives the protein CASTEGGENTEAFF.

This clone was counted a single time. V and J are TRBV28 and TRBJ2-7, with 8 bases that match TRBD1. With V trimmed by 5 bases and J by 4 bases, 10 bases remained unmatched. The CDR3 consists of 15 residues. CDR1 and CDR2 from the germline V gene are MDHEN and SYDVKM. In DNA, the CDR3 is TGTGCCAGCAGTCCCCCCGGACAGGGAGAGTACGAGCAGTACTTC. Translation gives CASSPPGQGEYEQYF.

The chain carries TRBV7-9 and TRBJ2-3, with unresolved D. With 3 bases removed from V and 4 bases from J, the gap between germline ends came to 11 bases. In germline, CDR1 is SEHNR, CDR2 FQNEAQ (reference sequence). The CDR3 has 14 residues. The CDR3 DNA sequence: TGTGCCAGCAGCTTCCCAAGGGCCCCAGATACGCAGTATTTT. Amino acids: CASSFPRAPDTQYF.

This clone was seen only once. The rearrangement links TRBV5-1 to TRBJ2-7, with 9 nucleotides matching TRBD2. V dropped 2 bases and J dropped 6; count of bases not matched to a gene: 18. From germline, CDR1 is SGHRS and CDR2 YFSETQ. CDR3 size: 18 residues. CDR3 sequence reads: CASSLSFVSGSSLSEQYF. DNA for the CDR3: TGCGCCAGCAGCTTATCCTTCGTTAGCGGGAGTTCTCTAAGCGAGCAGTACTTC.

This clone was recorded a few times. The chain links TRBV28 to TRBJ1-2; D gene ambiguous. Trimming removed 1 base at V and 6 bases at J, with 9 bases between. The CDR3 runs 13 residues. Looked up from germline, CDR1 is MDHEN and CDR2 is SYDVKM. In DNA, the CDR3 is TGTGCCAGCAGTTTATTCCCCAAAGATGGCTACACCTTC. It encodes CASSLFPKDGYTF.

This CDR3 is CASSQDPRGGNTIYF. CDR3 in DNA: TGCGCCAGCAGCCAAGATCCCAGGGGCGGAAACACCATATATTTT. The V gene is TRBV4-1, the J gene TRBJ1-3; TRBD1 might be the D (6 bases). The ends were cut back, 0 bases at V and 4 bases at J, with 10 bases in the middle. The CDR3 spans 15 residues. Germline V gene sequence: CDR1 MGHRA, CDR2 YSYEKL.

The rearrangement uses TRBV15 and TRBJ1-1; tentatively, D is TRBD1 (5 bases). The V gene's germline CDR1 is LNHNV and CDR2 YYDKDF (reference sequence). V was clipped by 8 bases and J by 1 base, with 8 bases between them. This CDR3 has 12 residues. For the CDR3, the DNA is TGTGCCACCGGGACGTCGAACACTGAAGCTTTCTTT. Encoded protein: CATGTSNTEAFF.

This clone was recorded only once. The sample has other DNA sequences that encode this CDR3 too. V usage is TRBV28 and J usage is TRBJ2-7; the match to TRBD1 covers 10 bases. CDR1 and CDR2 from the germline V gene are MDHEN and SYDVKM. This CDR3 comprises 14 residues. V was clipped by 6 bases and J by 2 bases; unmatched bases: 4. The CDR3 spells CASSPGQGPYEQYF. CDR3 nucleotides: TGTGCCAGCAGCCCGGGACAGGGGCCCTACGAGCAGTACTTC.

This clone appeared a single time. Other DNA sequences of this sample code for an identical CDR3. This chain links TRBV6-5 with TRBJ1-3; D is unclear. This CDR3 has 13 residues. The V end lost 0 bases, the J end lost 2 bases, and 2 bases lay between the germline ends. Germline lookup yields CDR1 MNHEY and CDR2 SVGAGI. This chain's CDR3 is CASSYSTGNTIYF. In DNA form, the CDR3 reads TGTGCCAGCAGTTACTCGACTGGAAACACCATATATTTT.

This chain joins TRBV27 and TRBJ2-1; 8 nucleotides line up with TRBD2. From germline, CDR1 is MNHEY and CDR2 SMNVEV (reference sequence). Unmatched junction bases numbered 6, after V lost 7 bases and J lost 1 base. CDR3 size: 15 residues. The CDR3 DNA reads as TGTGCCAGCACAGCGGGAGTAGGGTCCTACAATGAGCAGTTCTTC. Residues: CASTAGVGSYNEQFF.

A remark on this clone: One end of the junction does not line up with germline, which may come from a read error. The chain joins TRBV4-1 to TRBJ1-1, with D unresolved. Germline CDR1 MGHRA, CDR2 YSYEKL. The CDR3 is 12 residues long. CDR3 sequence reads: CASSQGRSEAFF. CDR3 sequence (DNA): TGCGCCAGCAGTCAAGGACGTAGTGAAGCTTTCTTT.

V gene TRBV13 combines with J gene TRBJ2-3; 10 bases are a match to TRBD2. In germline, CDR1 is PRHDT, CDR2 FYEKMQ (reference sequence). This CDR3 is built from 15 residues. The junction had 6 bases not matched to a gene; V was cut back by 5 bases and J by 4 bases. Here the CDR3 reads CASSVLAGVADTQYF. Here the CDR3 DNA reads TGTGCCAGCAGCGTCCTAGCGGGAGTCGCAGATACGCAGTATTTT. The variable domain in full, with the rest retrieved from reference TRBV13 and TRBJ2-3, is AAGVIQSPRHLIKEKRETATLKCYPIPRHDTVYWYQQGPGQDPQFLISFYEKMQSDKGSIPDRFSAQQFSDYHSELNMSSLELGDSALYFCASSVLAGVADTQYFGPGTRLTVL.

The J gene is TRBJ2-1, the V gene TRBV27; TRBD2 matches 9 bases. V trimming: 7 bases; J trimming: 2 bases; junction bases outside the gene matches: 6. Germline V gene sequence: CDR1 MNHEY, CDR2 SMNVEV (reference sequence). The CDR3 runs 15 residues. The CDR3 is CASNGASGTYNEQFF. The CDR3 DNA is TGTGCCAGCAACGGGGCTAGCGGGACCTACAATGAGCAGTTCTTC.

The chain joins TRBV27 to TRBJ1-2, with D possibly matching TRBD1 (5 bases). The CDR3 is 14 amino acids. CDR1 is MNHEY, CDR2 SMNVEV, per germline (reference sequence). V dropped 5 bases and J dropped 8 bases, with 18 bases sitting between them. This CDR3 is CASSHRDGSMGYTF. The CDR3 DNA reads TGTGCCAGCAGTCACCGGGACGGCTCTATGGGCTACACCTTC.

The V call is TRBV7-9, the J call TRBJ1-1; 9 positions agree with TRBD1. After removal of 7 bases from V and 6 bases from J, the junction contained 9 bases not matched to a gene. This CDR3 is 14 amino acids long. Germline assignment: CDR1 SEHNR and CDR2 FQNEAQ (reference sequence). The CDR3 nucleotides are TGTGCCAGCATCGACCGGGACAGGGAGGCTGAAGCTTTCTTT. The encoded protein is CASIDRDREAEAFF.

V and J are TRBV4-1 and TRBJ2-3; D gene ambiguous. This CDR3 is built from 14 residues. Germline CDR1 MGHRA, CDR2 YSYEKL. V was clipped by 4 bases and J by 0 bases, with 8 bases between them. CDR3 loop: CASSLSTSTDTQYF. The CDR3, as DNA: TGCGCCAGCAGCCTATCAACTAGCACAGATACGCAGTATTTT.

The V and J genes are TRBV11-2 and TRBJ2-7; the D gene is possibly TRBD2 (5 bases). The length of the CDR3 is 14 residues. V was clipped by 5 bases and J by 3 bases, with 14 bases between them. The germline gives CDR1 SGHAT, CDR2 FQNNGV. The CDR3 region has the DNA TGTGCCAGCAGCAGCCCTACGGGGAACTACGAGCAGTACTTC. Protein product: CASSSPTGNYEQYF.

This sequence joins TRBV18 and TRBJ2-1, with D unclear. From germline, CDR1 is KGHSH and CDR2 LQKENI. CDR3 length: 13 amino acids. V lost 6 bases and J 8 bases, leaving 14 bases between the germline ends. The CDR3 nucleotides read TGTGCCAGCTCGCTTAGGTACAACGATGAGCAGTTCTTC. Encoded protein: CASSLRYNDEQFF.

This clone was counted a single time. This rearrangement joins TRBV19 to TRBJ2-1; D might be TRBD1 (6 bases). This CDR3 contains 15 residues. V shed 3 bases and J shed 7 bases, with 16 bases lying between them. Looked up from germline, CDR1 is LNHDA and CDR2 is SQIVND (reference sequence). The CDR3 nucleotides read TGTGCCAGTAGTATTGTGTTGTCGACAGGTAATGAGCAGTTCTTC. It specifies CASSIVLSTGNEQFF.

About this clone: Within the sample, other DNA sequences also encode this same CDR3. The J gene is TRBJ1-1, the V gene TRBV27; D unresolved. The germline V gene encodes CDR1 MNHEY and CDR2 SMNVEV (reference sequence). This CDR3 comprises 13 residues. Trimming cost V 1 base and J 0 bases, with 3 bases left between them. The CDR3 DNA is TGTGCCAGCAGTTTATACGTGAACACTGAAGCTTTCTTT. Its translation: CASSLYVNTEAFF.